The clone carrying this T cell receptor beta chain has only a few counts. Sample-barcoded 5' priming and a J-beta primer mix drove a second PCR of about 7 to 11 cycles. One entry per CDR3 protein results from TCRdb running MiXCR on the 5' RACE reads. The table includes approximately 600,000 distinct CDR3 sequences, 58% detected once. The data stem from a study of blood T cells in healthy people across ages. Individuals who donated were healthy Caucasians from Russia aged about 6 to 100. Isolation of PBMCs gave at least 6.5 million cells per sample. Samples each had at least 6 micrograms of total RNA extracted. Trimming stripped 4 bases from V and 5 bases from J, with 14 bases between. Looked up from germline, CDR1 is MGHRA and CDR2 is YSYEKL. The CDR3 length is 14 residues.

The sequence came from a man aged 55 to 70 in good health. The sequenced sample was blood. V and J are TRBV4-1 and TRBJ2-5; no definite D call. The CDR3 loop reads CASSPSPAVETQYF. In DNA form, the CDR3 reads TGCGCCAGCAGCCCCTCCCCGGCCGTGGAGACCCAGTACTTC.